The 21 T cell receptor beta chains in this list originate from one sample, sequenced in a study of identical twins. TCRdb re-called the 5' RACE reads with MiXCR, one entry per CDR3 protein. The table includes 600,000 to 850,000 distinct CDR3 sequences, roughly 20% detected once. The data also belong to a second study, concerning T cells expressing NK-cell markers.

The specimen was PBMCs. All receptors come from a woman aged 18-29 years in good health.

This clonotype has just a few counts. This chain uses TRBV12-3 or TRBV12-4 with TRBJ1-1; 7 bases line up with TRBD1. This CDR3 has 17 residues. V was clipped by 4 bases and J by 1 base; unmatched bases: 12. CDR3 loop: CASSYPPWTGSNTEAFF. CDR3 bases: TGTGCCAGCAGTTACCCACCCTGGACAGGTTCGAACACTGAAGCTTTCTTT.

The rearrangement joins TRBV5-1 to TRBJ2-3, with a weak D call TRBD1 (6 bases). V was cut by 7 bases and J by 6 bases, with 18 bases left in between. The CDR3 is 14 amino acids. Germline-derived CDR1 and CDR2 are SGHRS and YFSETQ. As DNA, the CDR3 is TGCGCCAGCCACGCACTTTCAGGGGAGGATACGCAGTATTTT. Its translation is CASHALSGEDTQYF.

This clonotype was seen a few times. The chain carries TRBV18 and TRBJ1-4, with a tentative D call TRBD1 (5 bases). Per the germline V gene, CDR1 is KGHSH and CDR2 is LQKENI. The CDR3 covers 14 residues. V was trimmed by 3 bases and J by 7 bases, leaving 12 bases between them. The CDR3 DNA follows: TGTGCCAGCTCACCGGGGCAGGCCGCTGAAAAACTGTTTTTT. Its protein product is CASSPGQAAEKLFF. Complete variable domain (other parts from reference TRBV18 and TRBJ1-4): NAGVMQNPRHLVRRRGQEARLRCSPMKGHSHVYWYRQLPEEGLKFMVYLQKENIIDESGMPKERFSAEFPKEGPSILRIQQVVRGDSAAYFCASSPGQAAEKLFFGSGTQLSVL.

There are a few counts of this clonotype. The V and J genes are TRBV27 and TRBJ2-3; D possibly corresponds to TRBD1 (7 bases). The length of the CDR3 is 17 residues. V gave up 6 bases and J gave up 4 bases, with 23 bases separating them. Germline V gene sequence: CDR1 MNHEY, CDR2 SMNVEV (reference sequence). CDR3 in amino acids: CASRGLDRVSGPDTQYF. In nucleotides, the CDR3 is TGTGCCAGCAGGGGACTTGACAGGGTGTCCGGCCCAGATACGCAGTATTTT.

The rearrangement links TRBV7-3 to TRBJ2-7; tentatively, D is TRBD1 (6 bases). Germline V CDR1 and CDR2: SGHTA, FQGTGA. Trimming took off 4 bases at V and 2 bases at J, with 12 bases between the two ends. The CDR3 totals 14 residues. The CDR3 DNA sequence: TGTGCCAGCAGCTCCCGGGACATTACCTACGAGCAGTACTTC. It yields the protein CASSSRDITYEQYF. The whole variable domain, filled in from reference TRBV7-3 and TRBJ2-7, reads GAGVSQTPSNKVTEKGKYVELRCDPISGHTALYWYRQSLGQGPEFLIYFQGTGAADDSGLPNDRFFAVRPEGSVSTLKIQRTERGDSAVYLCASSSRDITYEQYFGPGTRLTVT.

The chain recombines TRBV12-3 or TRBV12-4 with TRBJ1-2, with D unclear. The CDR3 is 15 amino acids. The V gene lost 6 bases and the J gene lost 4 bases, with 18 bases spanning the gap. The CDR3 region is CASSLTRTAIYGYTF. CDR3 DNA sequence: TGTGCCAGCAGCTTGACACGTACAGCCATCTATGGCTACACCTTC.

This clonotype was observed a few times. The V call is TRBV5-5, the J call TRBJ2-7; perhaps TRBD1 as D (5 bases). Trimming left V 3 bases short and J 0 bases short, with 7 bases between. Germline assignment: CDR1 SGHKS and CDR2 YYEKEE (reference sequence). The CDR3 extends over 13 amino acids. CDR3 coding DNA: TGTGCCAGCAGCTGGACAACCTCCTACGAGCAGTACTTC. Its translation is CASSWTTSYEQYF.

The CDR3 DNA reads TGTGCCAGCAACCTGGGACAGGGGGCAGGTGATACGCAGTATTTT. Its protein product is CASNLGQGAGDTQYF. This chain joins TRBV12-3 or TRBV12-4 and TRBJ2-3; 12 bases align to TRBD1. V was clipped by 7 bases and J by 6 bases; unmatched bases: 8. This CDR3 comprises 15 residues.

The V gene is TRBV6-1, the J gene TRBJ1-6, with D tentatively TRBD1 (5 bases). V lost 6 bases to trimming and J lost 0 bases, with 15 bases between them. The CDR3 has 17 residues. Germline lookup yields CDR1 MNHNS and CDR2 SASEGT. This CDR3 reads CASRMTVKNSYNSPLHF. The CDR3 DNA is TGTGCCAGCAGGATGACAGTTAAGAACTCCTATAATTCACCCCTCCACTTT.

Many counts were recorded for this clonotype. The chain joins TRBV9 to TRBJ2-2; TRBD2 agrees at 7 bases. The V gene end was trimmed by 2 bases and the J gene end by 0 bases; junction bases not matched to a gene: 1. Germline V gene sequence: CDR1 SGDLS, CDR2 YYNGEE. The CDR3 extends over 15 amino acids. The CDR3 region has the DNA TGTGCCAGCAGCGTCGGGGGGACGAACACCGGGGAGCTGTTTTTT. It encodes CASSVGGTNTGELFF.

The chain carries TRBV20-1 and TRBJ2-5; D could derive from TRBD1 or TRBD2 (5 bases each). Trimming took 5 bases from V and 1 from J, leaving 14 bases between them. Germline CDR1 and CDR2: DFQATT and SNEGSKA (reference sequence). The CDR3 is 14 residues long. The CDR3: CSADRGRVQETQYF. CDR3 DNA sequence: TGCAGTGCTGATCGGGGCCGGGTCCAAGAGACCCAGTACTTC.

This clonotype turned up a few times. CDR3 residues: CASSLRQSSEAFF. In DNA form, the CDR3 reads TGTGCCAGCAGCTTAAGACAGTCCTCAGAAGCTTTCTTT. The chain recombines TRBV11-2 with TRBJ1-1, with D tentatively TRBD1 (5 bases). V was clipped by 2 bases and J by 8 bases, with 12 bases between them. The germline V gene has CDR1 SGHAT and CDR2 FQNNGV. The CDR3 loop spans 13 amino acids.

There are a few counts of this clonotype. The CDR3 sequence: CASSVSGVAKNIQYF. Written as DNA, the CDR3 is TGTGCCAGCAGTGTAAGCGGGGTAGCCAAAAACATTCAGTACTTC. The chain has TRBV28 and TRBJ2-4, with TRBD2 identical over 7 bases. Trimming removed 5 bases from V and 0 bases from J; junction bases left unmatched: 4. The CDR3 is 15 residues long. Germline V lookup: CDR1 MDHEN, CDR2 SYDVKM.

This clonotype appeared a few times. The chain couples TRBV20-1 to TRBJ1-5, with 10 positions matching TRBD1. Germline V gene data show CDR1 as DFQATT and CDR2 as SNEGSKA (reference sequence). Trimming removed 5 bases from V and 6 bases from J; junction bases left unmatched: 13. The CDR3 is made up of 16 amino acids. This chain's CDR3 is CSAYTSGTGEGQPQHF. CDR3 in DNA: TGCAGTGCTTATACTTCCGGGACAGGGGAGGGTCAGCCCCAGCATTTT.

The J gene is TRBJ2-2, the V gene TRBV7-2, with D perhaps TRBD1 or TRBD2 (5 bases each). Germline values: CDR1 SGHTA, CDR2 FQGNSA. Trimming left V 0 bases short and J 9 bases short, with 14 bases between. CDR3 length equals 15 residues. CDR3 in amino acids: CASSLAWGFLRELFF. The CDR3, as DNA: TGTGCCAGCAGCTTAGCGTGGGGGTTTCTCCGGGAGCTGTTTTTT. The whole variable domain, filled in from reference TRBV7-2 and TRBJ2-2, reads GAGVSQSPSNKVTEKGKDVELRCDPISGHTALYWYRQSLGQGLEFLIYFQGNSAPDKSGLPSDRFSAERTGGSVSTLTIQRTQQEDSAVYLCASSLAWGFLRELFFGEGSRLTVL.

The rearrangement joins TRBV20-1 to TRBJ2-3, with D possibly TRBD2 on 6 matching bases. V was shortened by 3 bases and J by 2 bases, with 15 bases between the two germline ends. Germline CDR1 reads DFQATT; CDR2 reads SNEGSKA (reference sequence). The length of the CDR3 is 15 residues. DNA for the CDR3: TGCAGTGCTAGGGTTGGAGCGGGCGTCACAGATACGCAGTATTTT. Translating it yields CSARVGAGVTDTQYF.

The rearrangement links TRBV18 to TRBJ1-2; TRBD1 might be the D (5 bases). V was trimmed by 3 bases and J by 6 bases, leaving 14 bases between them. This CDR3 region has 14 residues. The germline CDR1 and CDR2 sequences are KGHSH and LQKENI. The CDR3: CASSPLGAPDGYTF. The CDR3 bases are TGTGCCAGCTCACCGCTCGGGGCCCCGGATGGCTACACCTTC.

This clonotype was counted a few times. The chain uses TRBV12-3 or TRBV12-4 and TRBJ1-1; 12 bases fit TRBD1. This CDR3 has 16 residues. J lost 2 bases, V lost 2 bases, and 3 bases had no gene match. The CDR3 DNA reads as TGTGCCAGCAGTTTATATGGGACAGGGGGCAACACTGAAGCTTTCTTT. It yields the protein CASSLYGTGGNTEAFF.

The chain employs TRBV3-1 and TRBJ2-5; D possibly uses TRBD1 or TRBD2 (5 bases each). The CDR3 is 15 amino acids. Germline CDR1 and CDR2: LGHDT and YNNKEL (reference sequence). Trimming removed 5 bases from V and 5 bases from J, with 18 bases in between. DNA of the CDR3: TGTGCCAGCAGCATACCAATGGGGGAGCGGGAGACCCAGTACTTC. Translating gives CASSIPMGERETQYF.

This chain uses TRBV5-5 with TRBJ1-1; maybe TRBD1 (5 bases). Trimming stripped 1 base from V and 3 bases from J, with 13 bases between. CDR1 is SGHKS, CDR2 YYEKEE, per germline (reference sequence). The CDR3 is made up of 15 amino acids. CDR3 DNA: TGTGCCAGCAGCTTGATCAAGGGGCTACACACTGAAGCTTTCTTT. Translation gives CASSLIKGLHTEAFF.

This clonotype was detected only once. The chain recombines TRBV7-9 with TRBJ2-7; 7 nucleotides align to TRBD2. The germline gives CDR1 SEHNR, CDR2 FQNEAQ (reference sequence). Losses at the gene ends were 1 base for V and 6 bases for J; bases not matched to a gene: 9. The CDR3 has 15 residues. CDR3 protein: CASSLGGTTSVEQYF. As DNA, the CDR3 is TGTGCCAGCAGCTTAGGTGGGACTACCTCAGTCGAGCAGTACTTC.